These 9 T cell receptor beta chains were sequenced from one sample in a study of vaccination effects on CD4 cells after COVID-19. No antigen is known for these receptors. Ahead of sequencing, the ViraFEST assay grew antigen-specific CD4+ T cells using viral peptide pools. Culture lasted about 10 days before CD4+ T cell isolation. Vaccinated participants had no history of SARS-CoV-2 infection and tested negative for nucleocapsid antibodies. Produced via immunoSEQ multiplex PCR; TCRdb's table is partial and in-frame only. The sample shows 20,000 to 25,000 clones, around 70% of them seen only once. Specimen: CD4+ T cells from PBMCs cultured with HCoV-NL63 spike peptides, collected before COVID-19 vaccination. These receptors were obtained from a human donor who received a COVID-19 vaccine.

The chain is built from TRBV19 and TRBJ2-2; 9 nucleotides align to TRBD1. The J segment lost 5 bases and the V segment lost 6 bases, leaving 7 bases of the junction unmatched. This CDR3 comprises 15 residues. Germline V CDR1 and CDR2: LNHDA, SQIVND (reference sequence). In DNA form, the CDR3 reads TGTGCCAGTAGAACACAGGGGGCGCAAACCGGGGAGCTGTTTTTT. Its translation is CASRTQGAQTGELFF. Full variable domain (missing parts from reference TRBV19 and TRBJ2-2): DGGITQSPKYLFRKEGQNVTLSCEQNLNHDAMYWYRQDPGQGLRLIYYSQIVNDFQKGDIAEGYSVSREKKESFPLTVTSAQKNPTAFYLCASRTQGAQTGELFFGEGSRLTVL.

The rearrangement uses TRBV3-1 (or the pseudogene TRBV3-2) and TRBJ1-1; D gene uncertain. CDR1 and CDR2 (germline): LGHDT, YNNKEL (reference sequence). CDR3 size: 12 residues. V lost 4 bases and J 5 bases, leaving 8 bases between the germline ends. The CDR3 protein is CASSLGPTEAFF. The CDR3 DNA sequence: TGTGCCAGCAGCCTGGGTCCAACTGAAGCTTTCTTT.

The chain carries TRBV19 and TRBJ1-1, with TRBD1 matching over 7 bases. With 4 bases clipped from V and 1 base from J, the junction kept 6 bases outside the gene matches. The V gene's germline CDR1 is LNHDA and CDR2 SQIVND (reference sequence). The CDR3 is made up of 15 amino acids. The CDR3 protein is CASSKRRTGNTEAFF. CDR3 bases: TGTGCCAGTAGTAAGAGGCGGACAGGGAACACTGAAGCTTTCTTT.

The chain joins TRBV7-9 to TRBJ1-2, with D possibly TRBD1 on 5 matching bases. This CDR3 has 12 amino acids. The germline V gene has CDR1 SEHNR and CDR2 FQNEAQ (reference sequence). Trimming cost V 4 bases and J 7 bases, with 10 bases left between them. The CDR3 DNA is TGTGCCAGCAGCTCGGGACTAGGTGGCTACACCTTC. This codes for CASSSGLGGYTF.

The rearrangement links TRBV7-8 to TRBJ2-1; D gene uncertain. This CDR3 spans 15 amino acids. Trimming pared 2 bases from V and 5 bases from J, leaving 13 bases between. Germline CDR1 reads SGHVS; CDR2 reads FQNEAQ. DNA for the CDR3: TGTGCCAGCAGCTTAAGACCAGAAGATAACAATGAGCAGTTCTTC. Its translation is CASSLRPEDNNEQFF.

The table lists this clone with a count of one. The chain combines TRBV7-2 with TRBJ2-3; D uncertain. Germline V lookup: CDR1 SGHTA, CDR2 FQGNSA. V shed 3 bases and J shed 5 bases, with 6 bases lying between them. CDR3 length equals 12 residues. The CDR3 bases are TGTGCCAGCAGCTTGGGGTTAGATACGCAGTATTTT. Translating gives CASSLGLDTQYF.

The rearrangement links TRBV27 to TRBJ2-7; 8 bases match TRBD1. V was pared by 9 bases and J by 2 bases, with 3 bases of the junction left unmatched. The CDR3 runs 12 residues. The germline V gene encodes CDR1 MNHEY and CDR2 SMNVEV (reference sequence). This CDR3 is CASKTGAYEQYF. CDR3 bases: TGTGCCAGTAAGACAGGGGCCTACGAGCAGTACTTC.

This clone was observed a few times. The J gene is TRBJ1-6, the V gene TRBV3-1 (or the pseudogene TRBV3-2), with TRBD1 as a possible D gene (6 bases). Germline lookup yields CDR1 LGHDT and CDR2 YNNKEL (reference sequence). V was trimmed by 1 base and J by 10 bases, leaving 11 bases between them. The CDR3 consists of 14 residues. CDR3 sequence: CASSQGGDNSPLHF. The CDR3 bases are TGTGCCAGCAGCCAAGGTGGGGACAACTCACCCCTCCACTTT.

The chain joins TRBV6-2 or TRBV6-3 to TRBJ1-1; D perhaps matches TRBD1 (6 bases). V was trimmed by 6 bases and J by 3 bases, leaving 11 bases between them. The CDR3 length is 13 residues. Germline CDR1 reads MNHEY; CDR2 reads SVGEGT. The CDR3 spells CASSRGGHTEAFF. CDR3 sequence (DNA): TGTGCCAGCAGCCGGGGGGGGCACACTGAAGCTTTCTTT.